Following are 21 T cell receptor beta chains from one sample sequenced in a study of tumor-infiltrating lymphocytes in oesophageal squamous cell carcinoma (dated by TCRdb to the mid-2010s). Libraries were built with PCR. The instrument was an Illumina HiSeq 2000. TCRdb reprocessing: public reads trimmed at Q25 with fastp, clones called with MiXCR, in-frame beta chains kept. Every entry covers one CDR3 protein and lists the most common genes and DNA from its rows. Recorded for this sample are 15,000 to 25,000 distinct CDR3 sequences; about two fifths of them occurred a single time. Under 12% of the sample comes from the top ten. Sequencing was done on a sample of normal esophageal tissue next to the tumor. These receptors were collected from a male donor with esophageal squamous cell carcinoma.

The chain recombines TRBV19 with TRBJ2-7; D unclear. This CDR3 is 13 amino acids long. The germline gives CDR1 LNHDA, CDR2 SQIVND (reference sequence). Trimming took off 10 bases at V and 7 bases at J, with 20 bases between the two ends. DNA for the CDR3: TGTGCCACCGGTGGAAGCTCCTACAATGAGCAGTACTTC. Translating it yields CATGGSSYNEQYF.

In its sample, this clonotype ranks as medium-sized. The V and J genes are TRBV6-1 and TRBJ2-1, with TRBD2 matching over 11 bases. V was clipped by 7 bases and J by 10 bases; unmatched bases: 6. The CDR3 totals 13 residues. Germline lookup yields CDR1 MNHNS and CDR2 SASEGT. The DNA of the CDR3 is TGTGCCAGCATTAGCGGGAGGGCCAGAGAGCAGTTCTTC. It encodes CASISGRAREQFF.

This clonotype was seen at least ten times. The rearrangement joins TRBV12-3 or TRBV12-4 to TRBJ2-7; D is uncertain. This CDR3 is built from 14 residues. Deletions cut 0 bases from V and 4 bases from J, with 10 bases between. This CDR3 is CASSLAGSAYEQYF. In nucleotides, the CDR3 is TGTGCCAGCAGTTTAGCCGGCTCGGCTTACGAGCAGTACTTC.

This clonotype was found many times. The rearrangement links TRBV5-4 to TRBJ2-3; D unclear. The CDR3 has 13 residues. Trimming shortened V by 0 bases and J by 2 bases, and 4 bases separated the two germline ends. Germline V lookup: CDR1 SGHNT, CDR2 YYREEE (reference sequence). The CDR3 spells CASSLEVTDTQYF. The DNA of the CDR3 is TGTGCCAGCAGCTTGGAGGTCACAGATACGCAGTATTTT. The entire variable domain, with the rest obtained from reference TRBV5-4 and TRBJ2-3, is as follows: ETGVTQSPTHLIKTRGQQVTLRCSSQSGHNTVSWYQQALGQGPQFIFQYYREEENGRGNFPPRFSGLQFPNYSSELNVNALELDDSALYLCASSLEVTDTQYFGPGTRLTVL.

This clonotype was counted a few times. The chain employs TRBV7-4 and TRBJ2-2; D assignment may be TRBD1 or TRBD2 (6 bases each). This CDR3 spans 14 amino acids. The V end was cut by 3 bases, the J end by 5 bases, with 10 bases between. Germline values: CDR1 SGHVT, CDR2 SQSDAQ. This chain's CDR3 is CASSFRGDTGELFF. The CDR3 bases are TGTGCCAGCAGCTTTAGGGGGGATACCGGGGAGCTGTTTTTT.

Judged by abundance, this clonotype is medium-sized. The gene calls are TRBV12-3 or TRBV12-4 and TRBJ2-5; D is ambiguous. This CDR3 is 14 amino acids long. Trimming stripped 3 bases from V and 1 base from J, with 9 bases between. The CDR3 DNA reads as TGTGCCAGCAGTTTGGGCAGTCTCCAAGAGACCCAGTACTTC. Residues: CASSLGSLQETQYF.

This clonotype showed up just once. This chain connects TRBV7-6 to TRBJ2-2; 9 nucleotides match TRBD2. This CDR3 contains 17 residues. The V gene end was trimmed by 5 bases and the J gene end by 4 bases; junction bases not matched to a gene: 11. Germline lookup yields CDR1 SGHVS and CDR2 FNYEAQ. CDR3 sequence: CASSLRTSEGRTGELFF. CDR3 in DNA: TGTGCCAGCAGCCTCAGGACTAGCGAGGGACGCACCGGGGAGCTGTTTTTT.

This chain joins TRBV7-3 and TRBJ1-3; possible D gene TRBD1, 5 bases. The CDR3 is 15 amino acids. Per germline, CDR1 SGHTA and CDR2 FQGTGA. Between the trimmed V and J ends, which lost 5 bases and 0 bases, there was a span of 11 bases. CDR3: CASSEDNSSGNTIYF. In DNA, the CDR3 is TGTGCCAGCAGCGAGGACAACAGCTCTGGAAACACCATATATTTT.

The V and J genes are TRBV5-1 and TRBJ2-1, with D hard to call. Germline lookup yields CDR1 SGHRS and CDR2 YFSETQ. The CDR3 totals 12 residues. V was shortened by 4 bases and J by 10 bases, with 12 bases between the two germline ends. CDR3 DNA sequence: TGCGCCAGCAGCGAAGAGGTCCGAGAGCAGTTCTTC. Translation: CASSEEVREQFF.

This clonotype was counted a few times. The genes are TRBV7-3 and TRBJ2-3; the D gene is possibly TRBD2 (5 bases). Looked up from germline, CDR1 is SGHTA and CDR2 is FQGTGA. This CDR3 has 16 residues. V lost 5 bases and J lost 1, with 16 bases in between. The CDR3 region has the DNA TGTGCCAGCAGCCCAGGACTGTCAGGTGGCACAGATACGCAGTATTTT. Translating gives CASSPGLSGGTDTQYF.

The chain employs TRBV7-4 and TRBJ2-7, with 13 positions matching TRBD2. The DNA end favors TRBJ2-1, so the J call may be wrong. CDR3 size: 14 residues. Germline V gene lookup returns CDR1 SGHVT and CDR2 SQSDAQ. The CDR3 bases are TGTGCCAGCAGCCGGACTAGCGGGAGTAGTGAGCAGTTCTTC. Protein product: CASSRTSGSSEQFF.

The rearrangement joins TRBV5-8 to TRBJ2-7; 7 bases map to TRBD1. Germline trimming cut 4 bases from V and 8 bases from J; bases unmatched to any gene: 12. Germline V gene sequence: CDR1 SGHTS, CDR2 YDEGEE. The length of the CDR3 is 14 residues. This CDR3 is CASSTGVDRAQQYF. The CDR3 DNA reads TGTGCCAGCAGCACAGGGGTCGACAGGGCTCAGCAGTACTTC.

V and J are TRBV6-2 or TRBV6-3 and TRBJ2-5; D call uncertain. The end of the DNA fits TRBJ2-7 better, so the J call may be wrong. CDR3 length: 15 amino acids. From germline, CDR1 is MNHEY and CDR2 SVGEGT. The CDR3 spells CASSYSALLPYEQYF. DNA of the CDR3: TGTGCCAGCAGTTACTCAGCGCTACTTCCCTACGAGCAGTACTTC.

This clonotype is labeled medium-sized (0.01 to 0.1%). V and J are TRBV7-2 and TRBJ2-1; no clear D. The J call is doubtful: the DNA matches TRBJ2-7 better. Germline V lookup: CDR1 SGHTA, CDR2 FQGNSA. CDR3 length equals 14 residues. DNA of the CDR3: TGTGCCAGCAGCTTAGATAGCAGCAACAATGAGCAGTACTTC. Protein product: CASSLDSSNNEQYF.

This clonotype was recorded many times. The V and J genes are TRBV28 and TRBJ1-3; no firm D call. Germline assignment: CDR1 MDHEN and CDR2 SYDVKM. The CDR3 loop spans 13 amino acids. The V gene lost 6 bases and the J gene lost 0 bases, with 6 bases spanning the gap. CDR3 sequence reads: CASRSSSGNTIYF. CDR3 nucleotides: TGTGCCAGCAGAAGCAGCTCTGGAAACACCATATATTTT.

The table lists this clonotype with a few counts. V usage is TRBV19 and J usage is TRBJ2-1; 8 nucleotides line up with TRBD2. Near its end, the DNA agrees better with TRBJ2-7, so the J call may be wrong. Germline V gene data show CDR1 as LNHDA and CDR2 as SQIVND (reference sequence). The CDR3 sequence is 18 residues long. The CDR3 region is CASSISPFLAGSYNEQYF. DNA for the CDR3: TGTGCCAGTAGTATTAGCCCCTTTTTAGCGGGGTCCTACAATGAGCAGTACTTC.

The chain carries TRBV20-1 and TRBJ2-5, with D perhaps given as TRBD1 or TRBD2 (5 bases each). The J call may not be correct, given that the DNA end is closer to TRBJ2-7. Germline CDR1 DFQATT, CDR2 SNEGSKA (reference sequence). The CDR3 has 14 amino acids. The DNA of the CDR3 is TGCAGTGCTACATCCGGGACGAGGTACTACGAGCAGTACTTC. This translates into CSATSGTRYYEQYF.

The genes are TRBV28 and TRBJ1-5, with 11 nucleotides matching TRBD1. Germline V gives CDR1 MDHEN, CDR2 SYDVKM. The CDR3 sequence is 16 residues long. The ends lost 4 bases at V and 7 bases at J; junction bases unmatched: 9. The CDR3 spells CASSSPGQGAEQPQHF. The CDR3 region has the DNA TGTGCCAGCAGTTCACCAGGACAGGGGGCGGAACAGCCCCAGCATTTT.

The chain uses TRBV12-3 or TRBV12-4 and TRBJ1-1, with unresolved D. This CDR3 contains 14 residues. V gave up 5 bases and J gave up 8 bases, with 18 bases separating them. The CDR3 DNA reads TGTGCCAGCAGTGTTACAACCATGAGAGGGGAAGCTTTCTTT. The encoded protein is CASSVTTMRGEAFF.

This clonotype has ten or more counts. This chain connects TRBV27 to TRBJ1-1; 9 nucleotides line up with TRBD1. Germline V gene data show CDR1 as MNHEY and CDR2 as SMNVEV (reference sequence). CDR3 length equals 14 residues. The J segment lost 5 bases and the V segment lost 5 bases, leaving 6 bases of the junction unmatched. CDR3 in DNA: TGTGCCAGCAGTCACAGGGGGCAGCGAACTGAAGCTTTCTTT. Its translation: CASSHRGQRTEAFF.

This clonotype is termed medium-sized (0.01 to 0.1%). The chain joins TRBV6-1 to TRBJ2-5; D is tentatively TRBD1 or TRBD2 (5 bases each). Germline-derived CDR1 and CDR2 are MNHNS and SASEGT. Trimming removed 4 bases from V and 5 bases from J, with 17 bases in between. This CDR3 region has 15 residues. CDR3 DNA sequence: TGTGCCAGCAGTGCCTCCTGGGGCCCGGGGGAGACCCAGTACTTC. Its translation is CASSASWGPGETQYF.